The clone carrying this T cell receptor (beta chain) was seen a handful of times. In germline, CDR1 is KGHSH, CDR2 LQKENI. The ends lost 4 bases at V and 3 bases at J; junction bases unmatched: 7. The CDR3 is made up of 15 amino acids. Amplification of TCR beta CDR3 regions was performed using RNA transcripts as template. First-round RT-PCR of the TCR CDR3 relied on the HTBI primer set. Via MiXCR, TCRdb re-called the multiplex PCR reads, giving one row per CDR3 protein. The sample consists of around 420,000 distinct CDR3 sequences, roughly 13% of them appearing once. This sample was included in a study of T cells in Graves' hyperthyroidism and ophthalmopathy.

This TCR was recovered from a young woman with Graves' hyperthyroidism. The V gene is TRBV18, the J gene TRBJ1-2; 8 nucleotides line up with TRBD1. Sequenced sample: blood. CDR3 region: CASSRTGKTDYGYTF. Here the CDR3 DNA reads TGTGCCAGCTCACGGACAGGGAAGACGGACTATGGCTACACCTTC.